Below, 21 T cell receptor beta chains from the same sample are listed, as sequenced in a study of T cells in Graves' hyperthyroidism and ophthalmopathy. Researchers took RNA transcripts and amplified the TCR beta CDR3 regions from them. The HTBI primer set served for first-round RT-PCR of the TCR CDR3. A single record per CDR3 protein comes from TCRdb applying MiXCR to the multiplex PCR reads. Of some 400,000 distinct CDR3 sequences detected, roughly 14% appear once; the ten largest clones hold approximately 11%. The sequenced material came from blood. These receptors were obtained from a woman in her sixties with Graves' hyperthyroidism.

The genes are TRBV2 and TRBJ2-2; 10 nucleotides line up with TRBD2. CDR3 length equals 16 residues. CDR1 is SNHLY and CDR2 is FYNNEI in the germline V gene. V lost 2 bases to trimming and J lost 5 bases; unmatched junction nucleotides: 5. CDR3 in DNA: TGTGCCAGCAGTGAAACTAGCGGGATGATAACCGGGGAGCTGTTTTTT. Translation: CASSETSGMITGELFF.

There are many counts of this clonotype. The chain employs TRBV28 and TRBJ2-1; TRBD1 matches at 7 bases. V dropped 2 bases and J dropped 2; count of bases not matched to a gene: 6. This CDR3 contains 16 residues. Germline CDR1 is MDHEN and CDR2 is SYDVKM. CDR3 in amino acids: CASSLGRGRTYNEQFF. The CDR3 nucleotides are TGTGCCAGCAGTTTAGGAAGGGGGCGGACCTACAATGAGCAGTTCTTC.

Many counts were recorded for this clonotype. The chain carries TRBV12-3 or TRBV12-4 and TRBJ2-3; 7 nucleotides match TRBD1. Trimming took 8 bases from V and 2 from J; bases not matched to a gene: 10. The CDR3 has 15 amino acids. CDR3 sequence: CASPPGQAPTDTQYF. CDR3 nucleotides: TGTGCCAGCCCACCTGGACAGGCCCCCACAGATACGCAGTATTTT.

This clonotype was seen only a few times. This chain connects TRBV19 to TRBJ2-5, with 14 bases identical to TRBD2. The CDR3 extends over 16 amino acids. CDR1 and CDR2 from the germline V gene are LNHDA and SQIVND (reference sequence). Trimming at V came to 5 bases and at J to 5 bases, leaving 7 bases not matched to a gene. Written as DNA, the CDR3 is TGTGCCAGTAGTCGGGGACTAGCGGGAGACTTTGAGACCCAGTACTTC. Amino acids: CASSRGLAGDFETQYF.

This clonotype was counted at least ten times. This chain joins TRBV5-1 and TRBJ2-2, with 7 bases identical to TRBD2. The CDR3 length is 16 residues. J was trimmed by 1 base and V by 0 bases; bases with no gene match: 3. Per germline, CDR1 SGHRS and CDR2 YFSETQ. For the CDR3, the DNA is TGCGCCAGCAGCTTGGGGTCTAGCGGGAACACCGGGGAGCTGTTTTTT. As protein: CASSLGSSGNTGELFF.

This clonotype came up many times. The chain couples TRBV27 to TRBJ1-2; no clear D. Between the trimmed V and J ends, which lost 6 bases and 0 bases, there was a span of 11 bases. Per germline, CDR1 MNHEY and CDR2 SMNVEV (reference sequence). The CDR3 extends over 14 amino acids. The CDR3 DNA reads TGTGCCAGCAGCCTATCAACATCTAACTATGGCTACACCTTC. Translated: CASSLSTSNYGYTF.

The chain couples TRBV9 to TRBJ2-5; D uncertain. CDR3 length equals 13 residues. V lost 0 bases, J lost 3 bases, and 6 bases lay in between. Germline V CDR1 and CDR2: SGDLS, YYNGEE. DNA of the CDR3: TGTGCCAGCAGCGTAGCCCGCGAAGAGACCCAGTACTTC. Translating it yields CASSVAREETQYF.

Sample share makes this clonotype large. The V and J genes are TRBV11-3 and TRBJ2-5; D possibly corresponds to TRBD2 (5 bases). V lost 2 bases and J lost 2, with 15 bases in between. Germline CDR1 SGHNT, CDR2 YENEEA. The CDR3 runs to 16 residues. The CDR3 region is CASSLRGKTGQETQYF. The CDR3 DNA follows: TGTGCCAGCAGCTTACGCGGCAAGACGGGACAAGAGACCCAGTACTTC. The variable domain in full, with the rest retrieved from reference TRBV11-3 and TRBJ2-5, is EAGVVQSPRYKIIEKKQPVAFWCNPISGHNTLYWYLQNLGQGPELLIRYENEEAVDDSQLPKDRFSAERLKGVDSTLKIQPAELGDSAVYLCASSLRGKTGQETQYFGPGTRLLVL.

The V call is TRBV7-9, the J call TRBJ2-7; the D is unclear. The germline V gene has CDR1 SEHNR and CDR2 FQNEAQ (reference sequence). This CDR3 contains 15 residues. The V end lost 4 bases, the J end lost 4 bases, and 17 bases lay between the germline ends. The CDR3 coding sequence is TGTGCCAGCAGCTCTACAGTGAGCCGTGGTTACGAGCAGTACTTC. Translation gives CASSSTVSRGYEQYF.

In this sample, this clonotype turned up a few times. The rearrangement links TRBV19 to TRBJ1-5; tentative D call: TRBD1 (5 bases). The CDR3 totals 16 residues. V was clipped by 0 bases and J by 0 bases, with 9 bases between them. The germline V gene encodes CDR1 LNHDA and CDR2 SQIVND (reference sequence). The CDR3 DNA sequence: TGTGCCAGTAGTATAGAGGACATCTATAGCAATCAGCCCCAGCATTTT. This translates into CASSIEDIYSNQPQHF.

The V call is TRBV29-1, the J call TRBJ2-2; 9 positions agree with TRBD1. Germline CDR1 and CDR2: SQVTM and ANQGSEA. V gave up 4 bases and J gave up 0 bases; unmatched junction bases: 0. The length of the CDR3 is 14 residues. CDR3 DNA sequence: TGCAGCGTTGGACAGGGGGCGAACACCGGGGAGCTGTTTTTT. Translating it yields CSVGQGANTGELFF.

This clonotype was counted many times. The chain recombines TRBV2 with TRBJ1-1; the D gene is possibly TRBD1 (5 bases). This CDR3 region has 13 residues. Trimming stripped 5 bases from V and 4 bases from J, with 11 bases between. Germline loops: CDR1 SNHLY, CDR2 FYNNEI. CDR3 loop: CASSSTVLTEAFF. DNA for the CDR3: TGTGCCAGCAGTTCGACAGTGCTCACTGAAGCTTTCTTT.

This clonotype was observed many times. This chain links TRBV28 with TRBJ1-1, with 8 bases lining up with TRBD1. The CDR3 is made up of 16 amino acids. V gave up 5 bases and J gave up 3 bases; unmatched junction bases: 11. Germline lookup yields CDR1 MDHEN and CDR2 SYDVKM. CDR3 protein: CASSPFGQGGHTEAFF. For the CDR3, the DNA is TGTGCCAGCAGTCCCTTTGGACAGGGCGGCCACACTGAAGCTTTCTTT.

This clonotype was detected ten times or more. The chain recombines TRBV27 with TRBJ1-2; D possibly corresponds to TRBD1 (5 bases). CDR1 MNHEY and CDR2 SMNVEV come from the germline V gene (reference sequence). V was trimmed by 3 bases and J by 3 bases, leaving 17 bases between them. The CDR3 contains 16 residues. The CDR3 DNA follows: TGTGCCAGCAGTTTGGATCGTCTCGGGGGGTACTATGGCTACACCTTC. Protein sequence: CASSLDRLGGYYGYTF.

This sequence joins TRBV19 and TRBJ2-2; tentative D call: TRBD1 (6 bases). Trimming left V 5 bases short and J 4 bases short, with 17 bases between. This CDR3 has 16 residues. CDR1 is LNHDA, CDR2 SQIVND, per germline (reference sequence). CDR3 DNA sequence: TGTGCCAGTAGTTTCTCAGGGCAGGGGATCACCGGGGAGCTGTTTTTT. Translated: CASSFSGQGITGELFF. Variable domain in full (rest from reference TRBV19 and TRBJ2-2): DGGITQSPKYLFRKEGQNVTLSCEQNLNHDAMYWYRQDPGQGLRLIYYSQIVNDFQKGDIAEGYSVSREKKESFPLTVTSAQKNPTAFYLCASSFSGQGITGELFFGEGSRLTVL.

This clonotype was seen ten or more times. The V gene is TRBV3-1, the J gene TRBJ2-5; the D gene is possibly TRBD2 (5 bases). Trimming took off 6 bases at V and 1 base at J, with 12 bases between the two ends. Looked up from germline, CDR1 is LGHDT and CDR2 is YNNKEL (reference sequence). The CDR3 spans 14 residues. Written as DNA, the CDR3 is TGTGCCAGCAGGCTGGGAGCCACCCAAGAGACCCAGTACTTC. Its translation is CASRLGATQETQYF.

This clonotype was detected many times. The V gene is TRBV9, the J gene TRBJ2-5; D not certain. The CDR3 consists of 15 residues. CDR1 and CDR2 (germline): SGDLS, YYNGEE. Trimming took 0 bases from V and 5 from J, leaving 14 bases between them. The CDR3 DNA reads TGTGCCAGCAGCGTAGGGCCCCTAATAGGGGAGACCCAGTACTTC. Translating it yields CASSVGPLIGETQYF.

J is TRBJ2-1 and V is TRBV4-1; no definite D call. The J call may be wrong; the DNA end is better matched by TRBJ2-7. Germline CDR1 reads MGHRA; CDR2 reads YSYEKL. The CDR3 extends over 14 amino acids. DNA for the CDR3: TGCGCCAGCAGCCCGGTCGGCTCCTACAATGAGCAGTACTTC. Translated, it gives CASSPVGSYNEQYF.

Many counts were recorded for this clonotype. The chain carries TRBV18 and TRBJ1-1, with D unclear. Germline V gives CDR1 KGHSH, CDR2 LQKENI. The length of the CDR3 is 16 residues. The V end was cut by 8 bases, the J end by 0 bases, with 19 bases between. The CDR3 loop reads CASAKQSWGMNTEAFF. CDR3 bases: TGTGCCAGCGCGAAACAGAGTTGGGGTATGAACACTGAAGCTTTCTTT.

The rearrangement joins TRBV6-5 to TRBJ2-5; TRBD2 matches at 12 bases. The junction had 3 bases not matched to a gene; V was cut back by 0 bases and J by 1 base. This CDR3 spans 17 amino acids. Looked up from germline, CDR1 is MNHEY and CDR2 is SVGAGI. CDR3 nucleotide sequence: TGTGCCAGCAGTTACTCGGCTAGCGGGAGGGCCCAAGAGACCCAGTACTTC. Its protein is CASSYSASGRAQETQYF.

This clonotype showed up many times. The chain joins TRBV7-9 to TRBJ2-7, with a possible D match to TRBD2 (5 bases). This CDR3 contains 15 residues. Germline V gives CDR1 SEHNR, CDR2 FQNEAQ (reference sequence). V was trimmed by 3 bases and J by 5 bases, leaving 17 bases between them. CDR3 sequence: CASSFGSTGLDEQYF. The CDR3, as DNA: TGTGCCAGCAGCTTCGGTTCGACTGGACTGGACGAGCAGTACTTC.